This T cell receptor (beta chain) was profiled in a study of CD8 T cells in Susac syndrome. RNA in amounts of roughly 0.5 to 1 ug was reverse transcribed with random hexamers. TCRdb reanalysed the immunoSEQ multiplex PCR reads using MiXCR and keeps one entry per CDR3 protein. The repertoire consists of about 280,000 distinct CDR3 sequences, with approximately 84% occurring once and the leading ten covering about 0.11%. The germline gives CDR1 SGDLS, CDR2 YYNGEE. This CDR3 has 14 amino acids. V lost 0 bases to trimming and J lost 9 bases, with 14 bases between them. This TCR was recovered from a human donor with multiple sclerosis. The rearrangement joins TRBV9 to TRBJ2-3; D assignment may be TRBD1 or TRBD2 (6 bases each). The sample consisted of CD8+ T cells from PBMCs. The CDR3 loop reads CASSVAGARDTQYF. Written as DNA, the CDR3 is TGTGCCAGCAGCGTAGCGGGGGCGAGAGACACGCAGTATTTT.